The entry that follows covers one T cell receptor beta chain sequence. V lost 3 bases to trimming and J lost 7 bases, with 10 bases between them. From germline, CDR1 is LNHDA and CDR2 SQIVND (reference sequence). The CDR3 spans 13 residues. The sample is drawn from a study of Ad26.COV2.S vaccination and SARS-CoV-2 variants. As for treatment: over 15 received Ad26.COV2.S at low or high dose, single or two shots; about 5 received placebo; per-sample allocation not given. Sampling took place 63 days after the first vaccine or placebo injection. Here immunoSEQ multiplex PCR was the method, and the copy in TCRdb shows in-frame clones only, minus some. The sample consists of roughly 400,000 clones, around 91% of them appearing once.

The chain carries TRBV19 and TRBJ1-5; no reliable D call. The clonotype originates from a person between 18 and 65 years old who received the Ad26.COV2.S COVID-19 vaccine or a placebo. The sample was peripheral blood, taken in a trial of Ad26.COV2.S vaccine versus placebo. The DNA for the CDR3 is TGTGCCAGTAGTATGGAAGGTCGGCAGCCCCAGCATTTT. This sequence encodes CASSMEGRQPQHF.